This T cell receptor beta chain was sequenced in a study of shared clonotypes between healthy human individuals. This clone was recorded once. Only Caucasian adults living in Nashville, Tennessee made up the donor group. Germline V gene sequence: CDR1 MDHEN, CDR2 SYDVKM. This CDR3 region has 18 residues. With 2 bases clipped from V and 0 bases from J, the junction kept 12 bases outside the gene matches. Replicate PCRs from sorted subsets contained 200 ng DNA, which is approximately 30,000 T cell genomes. As originally analysed: ImmunoSEQ supplied junction-only sequences lacking quality scores, so filtering was different. This table comes from immunoSEQ multiplex PCR, and its TCRdb copy is limited to in-frame clones, with some not included. That table gives V, J and clone size, and the DNA gave D and trimming. The sample has roughly 1 million clones, about 80% seen once.

Sequenced material: memory CD4+ T cells sorted from blood. Sample subset: CD45RA-negative fraction. The sequence derives from a man aged 18 to 30 in good health. The rearrangement uses TRBV28 and TRBJ2-7; 8 positions match TRBD1. CDR3 sequence: CASSLTGTGVRSSYEQYF. In DNA, the CDR3 is TGTGCCAGCAGTTTAACCGGGACAGGAGTAAGGAGCTCCTACGAGCAGTACTTC.